The 27 T cell receptor beta chains given below trace back to one sample, sequenced in a study of CD8 T cells in Susac syndrome. Reverse transcription of about 0.5 to 1 ug RNA was carried out with random hexamers. TCRdb used MiXCR to reprocess the immunoSEQ multiplex PCR reads, holding one entry per CDR3 protein. This sample carries about 150,000 distinct CDR3 sequences, approximately 93% of them seen once, and the ten largest clones take over 0.08%. Sequencing used CD4+ T cells from PBMCs. Every receptor here comes from a human donor with multiple sclerosis.

This chain connects TRBV29-1 to TRBJ1-1; D remains ambiguous. V was cut by 6 bases and J by 1 base, with 12 bases left in between. The V gene's germline CDR1 is SQVTM and CDR2 ANQGSEA. CDR3 size: 13 residues. CDR3 sequence: CSVIRQPNTEAFF. The CDR3 nucleotides read TGCAGCGTCATAAGGCAGCCGAACACTGAAGCTTTCTTT.

The J gene is TRBJ1-1, the V gene TRBV6-5; 7 nucleotides match TRBD1. The junction had 7 bases not matched to a gene; V was cut back by 2 bases and J by 4 bases. The CDR3 consists of 15 residues. Germline values: CDR1 MNHEY, CDR2 SVGAGI. CDR3 DNA: TGTGCCAGCAGTTACGGAGGGGGCGCGGGCACTGAAGCTTTCTTT. As protein: CASSYGGGAGTEAFF.

The J gene is TRBJ2-3, the V gene TRBV29-1, with 7 bases lining up with TRBD2. The CDR3 spans 15 residues. Germline V gene sequence: CDR1 SQVTM, CDR2 ANQGSEA. V lost 3 bases, J lost 2 bases, and 8 bases stayed unmatched. CDR3 DNA sequence: TGCAGCGTTGACAGGCCGGGAGGTTACACAGATACGCAGTATTTT. This translates into CSVDRPGGYTDTQYF.

This clonotype was detected only once. The chain recombines TRBV6-2 or TRBV6-3 with TRBJ2-7; D remains unclear. Per the germline V gene, CDR1 is MNHEY and CDR2 is SVGEGT. The V end lost 4 bases, the J end lost 2 bases, and 12 bases lay between the germline ends. This CDR3 has 14 residues. The chain's CDR3 is CASSSPHRTYEQYF. For the CDR3, the DNA is TGTGCCAGCAGTTCCCCCCATAGGACCTACGAGCAGTACTTC.

The chain uses TRBV6-5 and TRBJ2-3; 9 bases fit TRBD2. CDR1 MNHEY and CDR2 SVGAGI come from the germline V gene. The CDR3 totals 16 residues. V lost 4 bases to trimming and J lost 1 base; unmatched junction nucleotides: 6. Written as DNA, the CDR3 is TGTGCCAGCAGTTCAAGAGCTAGCGGGGGCACAGATACGCAGTATTTT. Translating it yields CASSSRASGGTDTQYF.

The chain couples TRBV6-5 to TRBJ2-1; D not certain. The CDR3 spans 14 residues. Germline loops: CDR1 MNHEY, CDR2 SVGAGI. The germline V and J ends were trimmed by 6 bases and 4 bases, with 13 bases remaining between them. In DNA, the CDR3 is TGTGCCAGCAGCGACTCGCCCTCTTACAATGAGCAGTTCTTC. It specifies CASSDSPSYNEQFF.

The rearrangement links TRBV5-1 to TRBJ2-1; 7 bases match TRBD1. This CDR3 spans 15 amino acids. The V gene's germline CDR1 is SGHRS and CDR2 YFSETQ. With 1 base clipped from V and 5 bases from J, the junction kept 6 bases outside the gene matches. The DNA of the CDR3 is TGCGCCAGCAGCTTGTTCTCCGGGACAGACAATGAGCAGTTCTTC. As protein: CASSLFSGTDNEQFF. The complete variable domain, with remaining parts taken from reference TRBV5-1 and TRBJ2-1, reads KAGVTQTPRYLIKTRGQQVTLSCSPISGHRSVSWYQQTPGQGLQFLFEYFSETQRNKGNFPGRFSGRQFSNSRSEMNVSTLELGDSALYLCASSLFSGTDNEQFFGPGTRLTVL.

The chain links TRBV6-2 or TRBV6-3 to TRBJ2-3; D ambiguous. The CDR3 is made up of 14 amino acids. CDR1 is MNHEY, CDR2 SVGEGT, per germline. V lost 4 bases to trimming and J lost 0 bases, with 8 bases between them. The CDR3 reads CASSFVGSTDTQYF. CDR3 sequence (DNA): TGTGCCAGCAGTTTTGTGGGAAGCACAGATACGCAGTATTTT.

This clonotype was found once. The CDR3 DNA follows: TGTGCCAGCAGCTCCGGGGGTCCGGGAGAGACCCAGTACTTC. Amino acid sequence: CASSSGGPGETQYF. This sequence joins TRBV7-9 and TRBJ2-5, with TRBD2 as a possible D gene (6 bases). The germline gives CDR1 SEHNR, CDR2 FQNEAQ (reference sequence). CDR3 length: 14 amino acids. The V gene lost 4 bases and the J gene lost 4 bases, with 13 bases spanning the gap. The variable domain in full, completed from reference TRBV7-9 and TRBJ2-5, reads DTGVSQNPRHKITKRGQNVTFRCDPISEHNRLYWYRQTLGQGPEFLTYFQNEAQLEKSRLLSDRFSAERPKGSFSTLEIQRTEQGDSAMYLCASSSGGPGETQYFGPGTRLLVL.

This clonotype was detected only once. The chain combines TRBV30 with TRBJ1-1; perhaps TRBD1 as D (5 bases). V was clipped by 3 bases and J by 1 base, with 9 bases between them. This CDR3 is 13 amino acids long. Germline values: CDR1 GTSNPN, CDR2 SVGIG (reference sequence). The CDR3 reads CAWRKQGNTEAFF. Here the CDR3 DNA reads TGTGCCTGGAGGAAGCAGGGGAACACTGAAGCTTTCTTT.

The chain is built from TRBV2 and TRBJ1-6; D gene ambiguous. Germline lookup yields CDR1 SNHLY and CDR2 FYNNEI. The CDR3 extends over 13 amino acids. The V gene lost 4 bases and the J gene lost 8 bases, with 9 bases spanning the gap. CDR3 sequence: CASSGRVDSPLHF. CDR3 nucleotides: TGTGCCAGCAGTGGTAGGGTGGATTCACCCCTCCACTTT.

The J gene is TRBJ1-1, the V gene TRBV13, with D unresolved. V gave up 8 bases and J gave up 1 base, with 11 bases separating them. This CDR3 spans 13 amino acids. The germline V gene encodes CDR1 PRHDT and CDR2 FYEKMQ (reference sequence). The CDR3 DNA follows: TGTGCCAGCCATAAAGCCCGGAACACTGAAGCTTTCTTT. Translated: CASHKARNTEAFF.

As to this clonotype: An end of the junction differs from the germline gene, which may be a read error. The genes are TRBV7-7 and TRBJ2-2; 9 bases map to TRBD1. The CDR3 has 15 residues. Per germline, CDR1 SSHAT and CDR2 FNYEAQ (reference sequence). The CDR3 nucleotides are TGTGCTAGCAGCTCGGGACAGGGAGGAACCGGGGAGCTGTTTTTT. Translating it yields CASSSGQGGTGELFF. The full variable domain, its missing parts supplied by reference TRBV7-7 and TRBJ2-2, is GAGVSQSPRYKVTKRGQDVTLRCDPISSHATLYWYQQALGQGPEFLTYFNYEAQPDKSGLPSDRFSAERPEGSISTLTIQRTEQRDSAMYRCASSSGQGGTGELFFGEGSRLTVL.

The CDR3, as DNA: TGTGCCTGGAGTCGGCTCCGCTATGGGGCCAACGTCCTGACTTTC. It encodes CAWSRLRYGANVLTF. The genes are TRBV30 and TRBJ2-6; D ambiguous. Germline-derived CDR1 and CDR2 are GTSNPN and SVGIG (reference sequence). V was trimmed by 2 bases and J by 3 bases, leaving 11 bases between them. This CDR3 comprises 15 residues.

The V and J genes are TRBV20-1 and TRBJ1-6; TRBD1 matches at 9 bases. Germline trimming cut 1 base from V and 14 bases from J; bases unmatched to any gene: 9. Germline CDR1 is DFQATT and CDR2 is SNEGSKA (reference sequence). This CDR3 contains 14 residues. This chain's CDR3 is CSARGGDRDFTLHF. The CDR3 DNA follows: TGCAGTGCTAGAGGAGGGGACAGGGATTTCACCCTCCACTTT.

The rearrangement links TRBV18 to TRBJ1-1; D is unresolved. Germline V gene lookup returns CDR1 KGHSH and CDR2 LQKENI. Deletions cut 3 bases from V and 1 base from J, with 9 bases between. There are 14 residues in the CDR3. CDR3 sequence: CASSPIGENTEAFF. The CDR3 nucleotides are TGTGCCAGCTCACCTATAGGAGAGAACACTGAAGCTTTCTTT.

The V gene is TRBV9, the J gene TRBJ2-2, with D perhaps assigned TRBD1 or TRBD2 (5 bases each). Germline CDR1 reads SGDLS; CDR2 reads YYNGEE. CDR3 length: 13 residues. V dropped 0 bases and J dropped 7 bases, with 7 bases sitting between them. The CDR3 DNA is TGTGCCAGCAGCGTAGAGGGGAGCGGGGAGCTGTTTTTT. Translated, it gives CASSVEGSGELFF. The full variable domain, with the rest looked up from reference TRBV9 and TRBJ2-2, is DSGVTQTPKHLITATGQRVTLRCSPRSGDLSVYWYQQSLDQGLQFLIQYYNGEERAKGNILERFSAQQFPDLHSELNLSSLELGDSALYFCASSVEGSGELFFGEGSRLTVL.

The V and J genes are TRBV28 and TRBJ1-1, with D possibly matching TRBD1 (6 bases). Trimming took off 3 bases at V and 2 bases at J, with 13 bases between the two ends. This CDR3 spans 15 amino acids. Germline CDR1 reads MDHEN; CDR2 reads SYDVKM. CDR3 DNA sequence: TGTGCCAGCAGTTTGGGGGGCAGACTAAACACTGAAGCTTTCTTT. As protein: CASSLGGRLNTEAFF.

The V call is TRBV6-6, the J call TRBJ2-7, with 12 bases matching TRBD2. CDR3 length: 16 amino acids. V trimming: 2 bases; J trimming: 0 bases; junction bases outside the gene matches: 2. Germline V lookup: CDR1 MNHNY, CDR2 SVGAGI (reference sequence). The CDR3 is CASSYTSGGLSYEQYF. CDR3 bases: TGTGCCAGCAGTTACACTAGCGGGGGGCTCTCCTACGAGCAGTACTTC.

This chain uses TRBV7-3 with TRBJ2-5; TRBD2 agrees at 8 bases. J lost 5 bases, V lost 8 bases, and 10 bases had no gene match. This CDR3 is 14 amino acids long. In germline, CDR1 is SGHTA, CDR2 FQGTGA. The DNA for the CDR3 is TGTGCCAGCTCCGCCGGGGGGGGTTGGGAGACCCAGTACTTC. This sequence encodes CASSAGGGWETQYF.

The rearrangement links TRBV13 to TRBJ2-5; 12 positions agree with TRBD2. Unmatched junction bases numbered 4, after V lost 5 bases and J lost 0 bases. The CDR3 is made up of 16 amino acids. Germline-derived CDR1 and CDR2 are PRHDT and FYEKMQ (reference sequence). The CDR3, as DNA: TGTGCCAGCAGCACCCGACTAGCGGGGGACCAAGAGACCCAGTACTTC. Its translation: CASSTRLAGDQETQYF.

The chain links TRBV28 to TRBJ1-2; 9 bases match TRBD1. V gave up 11 bases and J gave up 2 bases; unmatched junction bases: 12. Germline V gene lookup returns CDR1 MDHEN and CDR2 SYDVKM. This CDR3 spans 15 amino acids. The CDR3 DNA reads as TGTGCCGGTGGGACAGGGTCGAGGTCGAACTATGGCTACACCTTC. Its protein product is CAGGTGSRSNYGYTF.

This clonotype is a singleton in its sample. J is TRBJ2-1 and V is TRBV7-2; 11 bases agree with TRBD2. The CDR3 contains 17 residues. In germline, CDR1 is SGHTA, CDR2 FQGNSA. J gave up 2 bases and V 5 bases, and 8 bases lay outside the gene matches. The CDR3 DNA sequence: TGTGCCAGCAGCGCCGCGGGTAGCGGGAGGGCCTACAATGAGCAGTTCTTC. Its translation is CASSAAGSGRAYNEQFF.

The J gene is TRBJ2-2, the V gene TRBV27; 7 positions match TRBD2. Germline V gives CDR1 MNHEY, CDR2 SMNVEV (reference sequence). The trim removed 5 bases at V and 7 bases at J, leaving 7 bases unmatched. The CDR3 covers 14 residues. The CDR3 DNA reads as TGTGCCAGCAGTATAAGGACTAGTGACGGGGAGCTGTTTTTT. Its translation: CASSIRTSDGELFF.

The CDR3 sequence: CASSWDGTYEQYF. In DNA form, the CDR3 reads TGTGCCAGCAGCTGGGACGGAACCTACGAGCAGTACTTC. The chain carries TRBV7-9 and TRBJ2-7; possibly TRBD1 or TRBD2 for D (5 bases each). The V gene's germline CDR1 is SEHNR and CDR2 FQNEAQ (reference sequence). The CDR3 spans 13 residues. With 4 bases removed from V and 2 bases from J, the gap between germline ends came to 9 bases.

The rearrangement links TRBV7-8 to TRBJ2-1, with D uncertain. This CDR3 contains 14 residues. V lost 2 bases to trimming and J lost 5 bases, with 10 bases between them. Germline V lookup: CDR1 SGHVS, CDR2 FQNEAQ. As DNA, the CDR3 is TGTGCCAGCAGCTTATTCGGCCCTGACAATGAGCAGTTCTTC. Protein product: CASSLFGPDNEQFF.

This chain links TRBV11-2 with TRBJ2-7, with D perhaps TRBD2 (5 bases). The CDR3 length is 15 residues. V gave up 1 base and J gave up 2 bases, with 12 bases separating them. Per germline, CDR1 SGHAT and CDR2 FQNNGV. The CDR3 protein is CASSLARLATYEQYF. The DNA for the CDR3 is TGTGCCAGCAGCTTAGCACGGCTAGCAACCTACGAGCAGTACTTC. Full variable domain (remainder filled in from reference TRBV11-2 and TRBJ2-7): EAGVAQSPRYKIIEKRQSVAFWCNPISGHATLYWYQQILGQGPKLLIQFQNNGVVDDSQLPKDRFSAERLKGVDSTLKIQPAKLEDSAVYLCASSLARLATYEQYFGPGTRLTVT.